A single sample is the source of the 9 T cell receptor beta chains below, sequenced in a study of vaccination and CD4 T cells after COVID-19. Treatment meaning: approximately nine-day PBMC culture with coronavirus spike peptide pools or control peptides (ViraFEST assay). Gathered ahead of the COVID-19 pandemic (2011-2018) were the CD4+ T cells of the unexposed donor. An Oncomine TCR Beta short-read assay was used to sequence the DNA from cultured CD4+ T cells. TCRdb called the PCR reads again in MiXCR, with one record for every CDR3 protein. Among around 2,000 distinct CDR3 sequences, about 20% were seen once, and the ten largest hold approximately 59%. These receptors are not linked to any known antigen. The sequenced sample was CD4+ T cells from blood, cultured in vitro. The receptors originated from a human donor in good health.

The genes are TRBV6-1 and TRBJ2-7; D assignment may be TRBD1 or TRBD2 (5 bases each). The germline V and J ends were trimmed by 6 bases and 3 bases, with 12 bases remaining between them. From germline, CDR1 is MNHNS and CDR2 SASEGT. This CDR3 is built from 13 residues. CDR3 sequence: CASSMGRYYEQYF. The DNA of the CDR3 is TGTGCCAGCAGCATGGGACGGTACTACGAGCAGTACTTC.

In this sample, this clonotype turned up a few times. V usage is TRBV11-1 and J usage is TRBJ2-1; 8 bases fit TRBD1. CDR3 length: 15 amino acids. Germline V gene lookup returns CDR1 SGHAT and CDR2 FQDESV (reference sequence). J gave up 3 bases and V 3 bases, and 4 bases lay outside the gene matches. DNA for the CDR3: TGTGCCAGCAGCTTCAGGGGGCTCATCTACAATGAGCAGTTCTTC. Its protein is CASSFRGLIYNEQFF.

Comments on this clonotype: Possible read error: a much larger clone is one base away. This sequence joins TRBV7-9 and TRBJ1-2; no definite D call. CDR3 size: 13 residues. Germline V CDR1 and CDR2: SEHNR, FQNEAQ (reference sequence). The CDR3 loop reads CASSLGPNYGHTF. CDR3 coding DNA: TGTGCCAGCAGCTTAGGACCAAACTATGGCCACACCTTC.

By frequency in the sample, this clonotype is medium-sized (0.01 to 0.1%). V usage is TRBV2 and J usage is TRBJ1-1, with D unresolved. Germline V gene data show CDR1 as SNHLY and CDR2 as FYNNEI. The CDR3 extends over 13 amino acids. V gave up 5 bases and J gave up 5 bases, with 12 bases separating them. Here the CDR3 DNA reads TGTGCCAGCAGTCGACAAACGAGGACTGAAGCTTTCTTT. Translating gives CASSRQTRTEAFF.

This clonotype is categorized as medium-sized. The chain uses TRBV7-2 and TRBJ1-2, with 8 bases fitting TRBD1. CDR1 is SGHTA, CDR2 FQGNSA, per germline. Unmatched junction bases numbered 17, after V lost 4 bases and J lost 4 bases. This CDR3 contains 18 residues. DNA of the CDR3: TGTGCCAGCAGCTACACCCGACTACGGACAGGGTTGGGCTATGGCTACACCTTC. This encodes CASSYTRLRTGLGYGYTF.

This clonotype is deemed medium-sized. CDR3 protein: CATSDLGQGYQETQYF. DNA of the CDR3: TGTGCCACCAGTGATTTAGGACAGGGGTACCAAGAGACCCAGTACTTC. The chain employs TRBV24-1 and TRBJ2-5; 9 bases are a match to TRBD1. CDR3 length equals 16 residues. Germline values: CDR1 KGHDR, CDR2 SFDVKD. V shed 1 base and J 0 bases; nucleotides not matched to a gene: 2.

This clonotype was seen a few times. This chain joins TRBV2 and TRBJ2-3; 9 bases agree with TRBD2. Germline values: CDR1 SNHLY, CDR2 FYNNEI. The V segment lost 4 bases and the J segment 6 bases; nucleotides outside the gene matches: 8. This CDR3 is built from 15 residues. CDR3 sequence (DNA): TGTGCCAGCAGTGTAGTCACTAGCGGGTGGGATACGCAGTATTTT. Its translation is CASSVVTSGWDTQYF. The full variable domain, in which reference TRBV2 and TRBJ2-3 provide the parts outside the CDR3, is EPEVTQTPSHQVTQMGQEVILRCVPISNHLYFYWYRQILGQKVEFLVSFYNNEISEKSEIFDDQFSVERPDGSNFTLKIRSTKLEDSAMYFCASSVVTSGWDTQYFGPGTRLTVL.

The chain combines TRBV18 with TRBJ1-5; D is possibly TRBD1 (6 bases). Germline V CDR1 and CDR2: KGHSH, LQKENI. This CDR3 contains 15 residues. Trimming shortened V by 6 bases and J by 4 bases, and 16 bases separated the two germline ends. Written as DNA, the CDR3 is TGTGCCAGCTCCCCCCGTGTGGGGGCAAATCAGCCCCAGCATTTT. Protein sequence: CASSPRVGANQPQHF.

V is TRBV20-1 and J is TRBJ2-2; D uncertain. V was shortened by 4 bases and J by 4 bases, with 7 bases between the two germline ends. This CDR3 comprises 12 residues. CDR1 DFQATT and CDR2 SNEGSKA come from the germline V gene (reference sequence). The CDR3 coding sequence is TGCAGTGCTATAACTTCCACCGGGGAGCTGTTTTTT. It yields the protein CSAITSTGELFF.